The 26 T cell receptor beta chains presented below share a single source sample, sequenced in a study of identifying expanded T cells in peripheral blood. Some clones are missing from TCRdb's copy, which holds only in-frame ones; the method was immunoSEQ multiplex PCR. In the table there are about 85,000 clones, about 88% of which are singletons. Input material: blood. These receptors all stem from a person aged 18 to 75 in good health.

CDR3 sequence reads: CASSSQGATAKNIQYF. CDR3 bases: TGTGCCAGCAGCTCCCAGGGGGCTACAGCCAAAAACATTCAGTACTTC. The rearrangement links TRBV7-9 to TRBJ2-4; 8 nucleotides line up with TRBD1. The V segment lost 4 bases and the J segment 0 bases; nucleotides outside the gene matches: 5. The CDR3 length is 16 residues. Looked up from germline, CDR1 is SEHNR and CDR2 is FQNEAQ (reference sequence).

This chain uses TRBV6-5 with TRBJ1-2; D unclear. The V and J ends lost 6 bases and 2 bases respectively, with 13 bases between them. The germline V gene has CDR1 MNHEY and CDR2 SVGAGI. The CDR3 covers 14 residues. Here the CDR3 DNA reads TGTGCCAGCAGCAAACTAACCGAGAACTATGGCTACACCTTC. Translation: CASSKLTENYGYTF.

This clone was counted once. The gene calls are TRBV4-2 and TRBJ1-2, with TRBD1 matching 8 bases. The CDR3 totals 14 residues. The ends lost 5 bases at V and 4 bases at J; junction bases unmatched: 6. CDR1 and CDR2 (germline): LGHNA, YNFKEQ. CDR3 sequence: CASSLGDRGYGYTF. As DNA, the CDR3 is TGTGCCAGCAGCTTGGGCGACAGGGGCTATGGCTACACCTTC.

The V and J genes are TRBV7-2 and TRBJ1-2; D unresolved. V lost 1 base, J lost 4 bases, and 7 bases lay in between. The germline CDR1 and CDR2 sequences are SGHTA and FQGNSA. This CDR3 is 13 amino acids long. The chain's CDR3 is CASSLGTTYGYTF. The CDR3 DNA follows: TGTGCCAGCAGCTTAGGCACTACCTATGGCTACACCTTC.

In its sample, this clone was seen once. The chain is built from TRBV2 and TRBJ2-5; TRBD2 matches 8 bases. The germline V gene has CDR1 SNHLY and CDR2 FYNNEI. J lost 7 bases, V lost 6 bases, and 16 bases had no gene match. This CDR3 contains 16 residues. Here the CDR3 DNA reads TGTGCCAGCAGCCAACAGCGGGGGCCACCCCCCGGGACCCAGTACTTC. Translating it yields CASSQQRGPPPGTQYF.

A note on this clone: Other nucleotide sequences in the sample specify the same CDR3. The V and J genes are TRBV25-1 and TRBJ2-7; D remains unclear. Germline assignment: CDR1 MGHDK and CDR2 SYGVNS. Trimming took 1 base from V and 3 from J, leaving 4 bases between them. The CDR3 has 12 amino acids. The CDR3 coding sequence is TGTGCCAGCAGTGAATTGGGCTACGAGCAGTACTTC. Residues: CASSELGYEQYF.

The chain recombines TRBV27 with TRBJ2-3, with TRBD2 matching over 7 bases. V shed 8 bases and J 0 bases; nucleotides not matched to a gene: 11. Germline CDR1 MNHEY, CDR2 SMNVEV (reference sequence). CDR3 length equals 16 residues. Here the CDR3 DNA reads TGTGCCAGCTCGCTTGGGCGGGGGAGAAGCACAGATACGCAGTATTTT. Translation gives CASSLGRGRSTDTQYF.

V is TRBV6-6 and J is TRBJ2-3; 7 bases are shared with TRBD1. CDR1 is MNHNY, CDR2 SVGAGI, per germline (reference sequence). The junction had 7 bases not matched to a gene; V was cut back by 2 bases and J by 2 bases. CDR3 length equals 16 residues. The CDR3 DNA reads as TGTGCCAGCAGTTACGGGGACAGTTTTTACACAGATACGCAGTATTTT. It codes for CASSYGDSFYTDTQYF.

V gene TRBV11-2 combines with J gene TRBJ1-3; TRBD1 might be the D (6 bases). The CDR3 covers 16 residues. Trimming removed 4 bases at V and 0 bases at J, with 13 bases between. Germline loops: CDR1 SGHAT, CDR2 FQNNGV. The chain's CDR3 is CASSYADSLSGNTIYF. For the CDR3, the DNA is TGTGCCAGCAGCTACGCGGACAGCCTCTCTGGAAACACCATATATTTT.

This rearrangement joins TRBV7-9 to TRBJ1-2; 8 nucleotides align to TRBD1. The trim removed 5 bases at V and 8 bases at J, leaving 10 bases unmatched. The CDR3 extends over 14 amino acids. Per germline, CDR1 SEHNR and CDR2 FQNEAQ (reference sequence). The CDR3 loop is CASSPGTGPSGYTF. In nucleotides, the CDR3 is TGTGCCAGCAGCCCCGGGACAGGCCCTTCAGGCTACACCTTC.

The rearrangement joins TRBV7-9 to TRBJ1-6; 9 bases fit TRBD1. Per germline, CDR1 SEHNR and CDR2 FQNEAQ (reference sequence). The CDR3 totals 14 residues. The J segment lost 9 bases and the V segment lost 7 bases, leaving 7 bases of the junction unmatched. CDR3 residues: CASTRDRVPSPLHF. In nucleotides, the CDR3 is TGTGCCAGCACCCGGGACAGGGTGCCTTCACCCCTCCACTTT.

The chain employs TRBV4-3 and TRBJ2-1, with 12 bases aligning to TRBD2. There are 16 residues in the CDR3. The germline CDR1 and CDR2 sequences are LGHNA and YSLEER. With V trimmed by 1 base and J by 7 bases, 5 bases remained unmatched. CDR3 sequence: CASSQVLAGGENEQFF. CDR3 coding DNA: TGCGCCAGCAGCCAAGTACTAGCGGGGGGAGAAAATGAGCAGTTCTTC.

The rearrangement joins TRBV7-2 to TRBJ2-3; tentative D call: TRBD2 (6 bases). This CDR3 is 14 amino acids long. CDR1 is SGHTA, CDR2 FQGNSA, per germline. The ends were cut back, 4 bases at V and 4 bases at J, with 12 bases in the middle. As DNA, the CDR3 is TGTGCCAGCAGCTCGACTAGTTACTCAGATACGCAGTATTTT. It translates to CASSSTSYSDTQYF.

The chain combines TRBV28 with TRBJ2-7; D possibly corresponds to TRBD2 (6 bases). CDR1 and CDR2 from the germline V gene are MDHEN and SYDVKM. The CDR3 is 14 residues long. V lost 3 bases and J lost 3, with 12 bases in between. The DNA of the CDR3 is TGTGCCAGCAGTTTTGCGGGCGGGGTCTACGAGCAGTACTTC. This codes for CASSFAGGVYEQYF.

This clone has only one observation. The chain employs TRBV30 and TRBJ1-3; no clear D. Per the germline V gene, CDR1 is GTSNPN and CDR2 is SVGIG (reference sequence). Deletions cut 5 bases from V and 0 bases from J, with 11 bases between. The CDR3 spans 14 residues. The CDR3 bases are TGTGCCTGGGAGAACTGGGGCTCTGGAAACACCATATATTTT. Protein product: CAWENWGSGNTIYF.

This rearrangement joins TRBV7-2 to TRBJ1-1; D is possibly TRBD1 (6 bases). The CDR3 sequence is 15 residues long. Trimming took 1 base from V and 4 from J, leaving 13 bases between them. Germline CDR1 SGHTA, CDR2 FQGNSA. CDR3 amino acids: CASSLVGGLGTEAFF. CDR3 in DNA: TGTGCCAGCAGCTTAGTTGGGGGCTTGGGCACTGAAGCTTTCTTT.

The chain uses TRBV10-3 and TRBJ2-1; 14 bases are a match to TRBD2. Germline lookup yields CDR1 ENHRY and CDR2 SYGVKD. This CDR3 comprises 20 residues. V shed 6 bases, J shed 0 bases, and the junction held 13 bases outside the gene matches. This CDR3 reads CAISANPGLAGEISYNEQFF. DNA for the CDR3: TGTGCCATCAGCGCTAACCCGGGACTAGCGGGGGAAATCTCCTACAATGAGCAGTTCTTC.

Written as DNA, the CDR3 is TGTGCCAGCACAGGACAGGGTGCCCACGAGCAGTACTTC. This gives the protein CASTGQGAHEQYF. The chain couples TRBV28 to TRBJ2-7; 8 bases align to TRBD1. This CDR3 has 13 residues. Trimming at V came to 7 bases and at J to 5 bases, leaving 7 bases not matched to a gene. Germline assignment: CDR1 MDHEN and CDR2 SYDVKM. Combining the CDR3 with reference TRBV28 and TRBJ2-7 gives the whole variable domain DVKVTQSSRYLVKRTGEKVFLECVQDMDHENMFWYRQDPGLGLRLIYFSYDVKMKEKGDIPEGYSVSREKKERFSLILESASTNQTSMYLCASTGQGAHEQYFGPGTRLTVT.

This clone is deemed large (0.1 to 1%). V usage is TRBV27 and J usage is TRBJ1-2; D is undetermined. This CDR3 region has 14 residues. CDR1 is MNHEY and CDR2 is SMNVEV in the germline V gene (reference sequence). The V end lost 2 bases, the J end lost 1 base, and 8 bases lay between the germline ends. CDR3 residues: CASSLGPGNYGYTF. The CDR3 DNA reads TGTGCCAGCAGTTTAGGTCCCGGTAACTATGGCTACACCTTC.

This CDR3 reads CASSLWGDTQYF. The DNA for the CDR3 is TGTGCCAGCAGCTTATGGGGAGATACGCAGTATTTT. V and J are TRBV11-2 and TRBJ2-3; D is undetermined. Trimming removed 2 bases from V and 5 bases from J, with 5 bases in between. Germline V gives CDR1 SGHAT, CDR2 FQNNGV. CDR3 size: 12 residues. Supplemented by reference TRBV11-2 and TRBJ2-3, the full variable domain reads EAGVAQSPRYKIIEKRQSVAFWCNPISGHATLYWYQQILGQGPKLLIQFQNNGVVDDSQLPKDRFSAERLKGVDSTLKIQPAKLEDSAVYLCASSLWGDTQYFGPGTRLTVL.

The CDR3 sequence: CASSEKKTGGPYEQYF. CDR3 nucleotides: TGTGCCAGCAGCGAAAAGAAGACAGGGGGGCCCTACGAGCAGTACTTC. The chain links TRBV2 to TRBJ2-7; the match to TRBD1 covers 9 bases. The CDR3 totals 16 residues. V was clipped by 6 bases and J by 2 bases; unmatched bases: 11. CDR1 and CDR2 from the germline V gene are SNHLY and FYNNEI. Combining the CDR3 with reference TRBV2 and TRBJ2-7 gives the whole variable domain EPEVTQTPSHQVTQMGQEVILRCVPISNHLYFYWYRQILGQKVEFLVSFYNNEISEKSEIFDDQFSVERPDGSNFTLKIRSTKLEDSAMYFCASSEKKTGGPYEQYFGPGTRLTVT.

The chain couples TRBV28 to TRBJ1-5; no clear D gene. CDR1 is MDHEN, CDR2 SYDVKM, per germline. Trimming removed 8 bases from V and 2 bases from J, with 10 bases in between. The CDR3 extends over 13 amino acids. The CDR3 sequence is CASGRLGNQPQHF. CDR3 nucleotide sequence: TGTGCCAGCGGGCGGCTTGGCAATCAGCCCCAGCATTTT.

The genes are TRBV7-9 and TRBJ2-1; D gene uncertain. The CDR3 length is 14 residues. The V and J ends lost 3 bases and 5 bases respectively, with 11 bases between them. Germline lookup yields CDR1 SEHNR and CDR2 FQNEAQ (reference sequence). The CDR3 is CASSFLKINNEQFF. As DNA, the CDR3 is TGTGCCAGCAGCTTTTTGAAAATTAACAATGAGCAGTTCTTC.

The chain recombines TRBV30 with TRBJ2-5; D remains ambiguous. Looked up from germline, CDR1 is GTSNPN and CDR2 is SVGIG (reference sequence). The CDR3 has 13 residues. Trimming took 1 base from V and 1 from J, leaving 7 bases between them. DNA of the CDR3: TGTGCCTGGAGTGCGGGTCCCCAAGAGACCCAGTACTTC. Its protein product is CAWSAGPQETQYF. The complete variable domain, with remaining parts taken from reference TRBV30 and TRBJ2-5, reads SQTIHQWPATLVQPVGSPLSLECTVEGTSNPNLYWYRQAAGRGLQLLFYSVGIGQISSEVPQNLSASRPQDRQFILSSKKLLLSDSGFYLCAWSAGPQETQYFGPGTRLLVL.

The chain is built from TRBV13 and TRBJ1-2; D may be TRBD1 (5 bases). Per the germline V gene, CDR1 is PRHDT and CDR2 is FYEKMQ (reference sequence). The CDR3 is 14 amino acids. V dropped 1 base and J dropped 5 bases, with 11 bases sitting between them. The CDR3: CASSLVEGSYGYTF. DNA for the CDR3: TGTGCCAGCAGCTTAGTGGAGGGGTCTTATGGCTACACCTTC.

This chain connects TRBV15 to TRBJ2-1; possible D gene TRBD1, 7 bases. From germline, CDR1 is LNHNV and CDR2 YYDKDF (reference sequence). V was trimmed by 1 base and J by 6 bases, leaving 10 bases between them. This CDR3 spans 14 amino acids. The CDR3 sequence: CATSRVQGGNEQFF. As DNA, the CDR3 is TGTGCCACCAGCAGAGTCCAGGGGGGCAATGAGCAGTTCTTC.